Only one count was recorded for the clone carrying this TCR beta chain. As yet, its antigen is unknown. The CDR3 is made up of 16 amino acids. The junction had 8 bases not matched to a gene; V was cut back by 4 bases and J by 0 bases. CDR1 KGHSH and CDR2 LQKENI come from the germline V gene. The data were taken from a study of yellow fever vaccine responses in identical twins. Study observations and caveats: The T cell response to vaccination in identical twins was reportedly partly convergent and partly personalized.

TCRdb passed the RT-PCR reads through MiXCR, listing each CDR3 protein once. This sample has about 20,000 distinct CDR3 sequences; about 65% occur once, and the top ten carry about 2.5%. The TCR comes from a woman younger than 35 who received the yellow fever vaccine. This chain joins TRBV18 and TRBJ2-5, with TRBD2 matching over 7 bases. The sample was T cells from blood (PBMCs), unsorted or a sorted subset (not recorded which), taken before or after yellow fever vaccination (not recorded which). The CDR3 DNA is TGTGCCAGCTCACAACCGGGACTACGAGACCAAGAGACCCAGTACTTC. It is translated as CASSQPGLRDQETQYF.